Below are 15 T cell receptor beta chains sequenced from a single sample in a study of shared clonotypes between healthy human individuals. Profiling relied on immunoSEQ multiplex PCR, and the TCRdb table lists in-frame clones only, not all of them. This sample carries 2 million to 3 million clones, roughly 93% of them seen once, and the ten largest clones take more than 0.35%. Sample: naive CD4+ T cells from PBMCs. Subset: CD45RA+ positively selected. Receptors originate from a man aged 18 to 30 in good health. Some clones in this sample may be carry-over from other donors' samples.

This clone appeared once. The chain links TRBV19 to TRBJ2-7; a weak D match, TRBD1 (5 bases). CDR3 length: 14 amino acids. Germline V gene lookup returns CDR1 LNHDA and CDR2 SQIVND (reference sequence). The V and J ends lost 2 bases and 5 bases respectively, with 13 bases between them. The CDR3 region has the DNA TGTGCCAGTAGTATAAATGGGGCGCCAGACGAGCAGTACTTC. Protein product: CASSINGAPDEQYF.

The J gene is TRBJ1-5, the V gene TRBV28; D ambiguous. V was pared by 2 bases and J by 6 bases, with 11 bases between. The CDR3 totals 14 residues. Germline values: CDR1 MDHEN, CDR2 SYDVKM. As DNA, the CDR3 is TGTGCCAGCAGTTTAATAGCGGAGCCTCAGCCCCAGCATTTT. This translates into CASSLIAEPQPQHF.

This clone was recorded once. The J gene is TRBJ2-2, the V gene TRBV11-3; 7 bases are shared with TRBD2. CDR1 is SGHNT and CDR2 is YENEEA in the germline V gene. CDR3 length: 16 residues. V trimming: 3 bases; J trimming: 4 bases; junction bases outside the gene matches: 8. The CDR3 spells CASSFEAGVVTGELFF. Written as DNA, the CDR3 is TGTGCCAGCAGCTTTGAGGCGGGAGTGGTCACCGGGGAGCTGTTTTTT.

The CDR3 spells CASKKRGYGYTF. The DNA for the CDR3 is TGTGCCAGCAAAAAGAGAGGGTATGGCTACACCTTC. This chain joins TRBV6-1 and TRBJ1-2; D is unresolved. In germline, CDR1 is MNHNS, CDR2 SASEGT. The CDR3 covers 12 residues. V was cut by 7 bases and J by 5 bases, with 11 bases left in between.

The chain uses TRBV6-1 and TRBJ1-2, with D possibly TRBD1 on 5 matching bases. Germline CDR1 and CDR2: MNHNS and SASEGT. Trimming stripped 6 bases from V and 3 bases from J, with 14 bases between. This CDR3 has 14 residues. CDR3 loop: CASRKDSTYYGYTF. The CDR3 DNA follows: TGTGCCAGCAGAAAAGACAGCACCTACTATGGCTACACCTTC.

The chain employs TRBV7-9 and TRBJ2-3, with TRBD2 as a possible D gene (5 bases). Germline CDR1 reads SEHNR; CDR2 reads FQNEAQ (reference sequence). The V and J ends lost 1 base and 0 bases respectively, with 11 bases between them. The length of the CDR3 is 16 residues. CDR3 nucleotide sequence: TGTGCCAGCAGCTTAGTAGCTGGGAGTAGCACAGATACGCAGTATTTT. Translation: CASSLVAGSSTDTQYF.

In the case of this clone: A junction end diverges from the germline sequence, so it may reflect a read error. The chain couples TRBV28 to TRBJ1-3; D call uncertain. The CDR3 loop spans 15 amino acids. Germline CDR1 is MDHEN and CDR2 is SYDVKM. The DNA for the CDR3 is TGTGCCAGCAGATTATACGCAAACTCTGGAAACACCATATATTTT. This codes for CASRLYANSGNTIYF.

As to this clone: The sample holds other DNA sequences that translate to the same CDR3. The CDR3 region has the DNA TGTGCCAGCAGTGGAACCGGGATCTATGGCTACACCTTC. Protein: CASSGTGIYGYTF. The rearrangement joins TRBV2 to TRBJ1-2; D not certain. The CDR3 has 13 residues. Germline V gene sequence: CDR1 SNHLY, CDR2 FYNNEI. Deletions cut 4 bases from V and 4 bases from J, with 10 bases between.

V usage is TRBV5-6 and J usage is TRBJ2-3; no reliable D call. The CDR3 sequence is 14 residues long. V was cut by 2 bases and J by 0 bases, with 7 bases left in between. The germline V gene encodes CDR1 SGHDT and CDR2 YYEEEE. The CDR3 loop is CASSFQVSTDTQYF. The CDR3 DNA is TGTGCCAGCAGCTTTCAGGTTAGCACAGATACGCAGTATTTT.

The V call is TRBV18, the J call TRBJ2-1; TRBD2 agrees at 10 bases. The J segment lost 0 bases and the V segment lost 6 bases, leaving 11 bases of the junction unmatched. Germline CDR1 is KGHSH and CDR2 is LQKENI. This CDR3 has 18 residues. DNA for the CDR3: TGTGCCAGCTCCCCGAGCGGGAGGGCCTTCAGCTCCTACAATGAGCAGTTCTTC. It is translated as CASSPSGRAFSSYNEQFF.

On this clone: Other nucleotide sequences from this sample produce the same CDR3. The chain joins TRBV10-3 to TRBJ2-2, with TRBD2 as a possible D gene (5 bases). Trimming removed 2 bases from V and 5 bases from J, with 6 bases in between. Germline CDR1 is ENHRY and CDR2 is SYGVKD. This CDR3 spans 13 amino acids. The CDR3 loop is CAISEGGTGELFF. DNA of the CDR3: TGTGCCATCAGTGAGGGCGGGACCGGGGAGCTGTTTTTT.

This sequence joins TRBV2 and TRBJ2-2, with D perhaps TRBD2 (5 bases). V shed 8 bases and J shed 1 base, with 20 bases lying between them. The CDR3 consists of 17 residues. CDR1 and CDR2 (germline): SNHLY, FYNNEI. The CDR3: CASSGGLPPWNTGELFF. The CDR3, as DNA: TGTGCCAGCTCGGGCGGGCTCCCACCATGGAACACCGGGGAGCTGTTTTTT.

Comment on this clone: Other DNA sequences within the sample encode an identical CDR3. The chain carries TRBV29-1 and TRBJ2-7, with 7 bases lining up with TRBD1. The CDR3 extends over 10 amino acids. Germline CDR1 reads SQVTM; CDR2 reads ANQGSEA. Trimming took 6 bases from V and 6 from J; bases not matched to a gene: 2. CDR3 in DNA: TGCAGCGTGGGACAGAGCGAGCAGTACTTC. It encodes CSVGQSEQYF.

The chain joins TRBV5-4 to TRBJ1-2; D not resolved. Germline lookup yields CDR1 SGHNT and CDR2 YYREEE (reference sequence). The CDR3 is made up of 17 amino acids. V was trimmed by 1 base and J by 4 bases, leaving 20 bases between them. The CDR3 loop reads CASSLSLNSRPTYGYTF. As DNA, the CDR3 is TGTGCCAGCAGCTTGTCCTTGAATAGCAGGCCCACCTATGGCTACACCTTC.

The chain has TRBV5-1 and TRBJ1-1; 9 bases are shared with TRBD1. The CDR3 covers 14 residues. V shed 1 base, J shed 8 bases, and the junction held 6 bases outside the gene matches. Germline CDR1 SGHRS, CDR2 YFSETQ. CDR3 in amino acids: CASSLTGQGGEAFF. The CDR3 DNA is TGCGCCAGCAGCTTGACGGGACAGGGAGGAGAAGCTTTCTTT.